Below, one T cell receptor beta chain is given with its context. These data belong to a study of CD8+ T cells in alopecia areata. As to treatment: oral pan-JAK inhibitor, 5-10 mg twice daily. Alopecia areata patients gave lesional scalp punch biopsies and peripheral blood samples. J lost 7 bases, V lost 7 bases, and 11 bases had no gene match. From germline, CDR1 is SNHLY and CDR2 FYNNEI. The CDR3 is made up of 15 amino acids. Following RNA extraction, reverse transcription yielded cDNA that acted as the sequencing template. TCRdb's table, derived via immunoSEQ multiplex PCR, lists solely in-frame clones and lacks some. The data show around 110,000 clones, around 53% seen once.

This clonotype was sampled from a human donor with alopecia areata. The starting material was CD8+ T cells sorted from blood, obtained at week 24, from a patient treated with tofacitinib. The rearrangement uses TRBV2 and TRBJ2-1, with 9 bases fitting TRBD1. This chain's CDR3 is CASIGPDRGENEQFF. In DNA form, the CDR3 reads TGTGCCAGCATAGGCCCGGACAGGGGAGAGAATGAGCAGTTCTTC.